The 8 T cell receptor beta chains presented below share a single source sample, sequenced in a study of PD-1 blockade in classical Hodgkin lymphoma. Using immunoSEQ multiplex PCR, the repertoire was profiled, and TCRdb retains in-frame clones only, with some absent. The repertoire holds 50,000 or so clones, with about nine tenths as singletons. Time point given: cycle 4 day 1 (C4D1), after around six weeks of nivolumab. Exposure to brentuximab vedotin varied, and each patient had relapsed following autologous stem cell transplantation. The sequencing used peripheral blood mononuclear cells (PBMCs), collected before the fourth cycle of nivolumab. These receptor sequences come from a human donor with classical Hodgkin lymphoma.

The chain is built from TRBV18 and TRBJ1-5; 8 positions agree with TRBD1. Germline CDR1 KGHSH, CDR2 LQKENI. V lost 5 bases to trimming and J lost 4 bases; unmatched junction nucleotides: 4. This CDR3 has 14 residues. The CDR3 sequence: CASSTGTGNQPQHF. CDR3 nucleotide sequence: TGTGCCAGCTCAACCGGGACAGGTAATCAGCCCCAGCATTTT.

The chain employs TRBV11-2 and TRBJ2-1; D gene uncertain. The CDR3 loop spans 12 amino acids. Trimming removed 1 base at V and 4 bases at J, with 2 bases between. Germline CDR1 is SGHAT and CDR2 is FQNNGV. The CDR3 region has the DNA TGTGCCAGCAGCTTAGCTTACAATGAGCAGTTCTTC. Its protein is CASSLAYNEQFF.

The chain uses TRBV9 and TRBJ2-3; TRBD2 matches at 13 bases. V lost 0 bases to trimming and J lost 5 bases; unmatched junction nucleotides: 12. CDR1 and CDR2 (germline): SGDLS, YYNGEE. The CDR3 covers 19 residues. Here the CDR3 reads CASSVAVGLAGTHGDTQYF. CDR3 nucleotide sequence: TGTGCCAGCAGCGTAGCTGTGGGACTAGCGGGAACCCACGGAGATACGCAGTATTTT.

The chain uses TRBV5-6 and TRBJ2-5, with TRBD2 identical over 8 bases. Germline lookup yields CDR1 SGHDT and CDR2 YYEEEE. V gave up 3 bases and J gave up 5 bases; unmatched junction bases: 9. This CDR3 has 15 amino acids. CDR3 protein: CASSSLGAGGETQYF. The CDR3, as DNA: TGTGCCAGCAGCTCACTCGGGGCGGGGGGTGAGACCCAGTACTTC.

The chain joins TRBV19 to TRBJ2-1; D might be TRBD1 or TRBD2, each matching 5 bases. CDR1 and CDR2 from the germline V gene are LNHDA and SQIVND (reference sequence). The CDR3 totals 17 residues. Trimming took 0 bases from V and 0 from J, leaving 12 bases between them. DNA for the CDR3: TGTGCCAGTAGTATAGAGGGGACCCGGAGCTCCTACAATGAGCAGTTCTTC. As protein: CASSIEGTRSSYNEQFF.

The gene calls are TRBV14 and TRBJ2-5, with 8 bases matching TRBD2. CDR3 length: 16 residues. In germline, CDR1 is SGHDN, CDR2 FVKESK. After removal of 4 bases from V and 1 base from J, the junction contained 8 bases not matched to a gene. As DNA, the CDR3 is TGTGCCAGCAGCCCAGGCGCGAGCGGGGGCCAAGAGACCCAGTACTTC. It yields the protein CASSPGASGGQETQYF.

This clone has just one count. The J gene is TRBJ2-5, the V gene TRBV10-3; D is unclear. This CDR3 region has 17 residues. The V and J ends lost 2 bases and 0 bases respectively, with 16 bases between them. From germline, CDR1 is ENHRY and CDR2 SYGVKD. This CDR3 reads CAISENENPWYQETQYF. CDR3 in DNA: TGTGCCATCAGTGAGAATGAAAACCCCTGGTACCAAGAGACCCAGTACTTC.

The gene calls are TRBV27 and TRBJ1-1, with D possibly TRBD1 on 5 matching bases. The germline V gene has CDR1 MNHEY and CDR2 SMNVEV (reference sequence). The CDR3 sequence is 13 residues long. Trimming stripped 8 bases from V and 2 bases from J, with 12 bases between. CDR3: CASRGRANTEAFF. The CDR3 nucleotides read TGTGCCAGCCGTGGCAGGGCAAACACTGAAGCTTTCTTT.